This passage covers 13 T cell receptor beta chains from one sample sequenced in a study of patients and donors after allogeneic stem cell transplantation. TCRdb re-called the RT-PCR reads through MiXCR, storing one row per CDR3 protein. The sample lists about 72,000 distinct CDR3 sequences; more than 20% were seen once. The material sequenced was blood, either unsorted or a sorted T cell fraction (not recorded which). The receptors stem from a human donor who was either an allogeneic HSCT recipient or a stem cell or donor lymphocyte infusion donor (not recorded which). It is not recorded whose cells these are; they may come from a transplant donor.

This clonotype was seen just once. J is TRBJ2-2 and V is TRBV6-6; no clear D gene. Trimming cost V 2 bases and J 5 bases, with 3 bases left between them. The germline V gene has CDR1 MNHNY and CDR2 SVGAGI (reference sequence). The CDR3 has 12 amino acids. The CDR3 sequence: CASSYGTGELFF. Written as DNA, the CDR3 is TGTGCCAGCAGTTACGGGACCGGGGAGCTGTTTTTT.

This clonotype has a handful of counts. The chain employs TRBV12-3 or TRBV12-4 and TRBJ1-2; no firm D call. This CDR3 is built from 13 residues. Trimming took off 7 bases at V and 4 bases at J, with 13 bases between the two ends. DNA for the CDR3: TGTGCCAGCAATTTGATGGGTAGCTATGGCTACACCTTC. Translation: CASNLMGSYGYTF.

In its sample, this clonotype was seen once. This chain links TRBV13 with TRBJ2-7; D gene unclear. V gave up 5 bases and J gave up 1 base, with 15 bases separating them. The CDR3 spans 15 residues. CDR1 is PRHDT and CDR2 is FYEKMQ in the germline V gene (reference sequence). This CDR3 is CASSPFQRLSYEQYF. The CDR3 DNA reads TGTGCCAGCAGCCCCTTTCAGAGATTGTCCTACGAGCAGTACTTC. Drawing the rest from reference TRBV13 and TRBJ2-7, the complete variable domain is AAGVIQSPRHLIKEKRETATLKCYPIPRHDTVYWYQQGPGQDPQFLISFYEKMQSDKGSIPDRFSAQQFSDYHSELNMSSLELGDSALYFCASSPFQRLSYEQYFGPGTRLTVT.

The rearrangement uses TRBV27 and TRBJ1-1; D might be TRBD1 (5 bases). The CDR3 is 18 amino acids. Germline assignment: CDR1 MNHEY and CDR2 SMNVEV (reference sequence). Trimming shortened V by 3 bases and J by 0 bases, and 20 bases separated the two germline ends. CDR3 DNA: TGTGCCAGCAGTTTCCCCCCAGGGACGGAATCCATGAACACTGAAGCTTTCTTT. Translation: CASSFPPGTESMNTEAFF.

This clonotype has just a few counts. The rearrangement uses TRBV10-3 and TRBJ2-5; 7 bases agree with TRBD2. The trim removed 10 bases at V and 4 bases at J, leaving 9 bases unmatched. The CDR3 totals 13 residues. Per germline, CDR1 ENHRY and CDR2 SYGVKD. CDR3 region: CATRLASIETQYF. CDR3 nucleotide sequence: TGTGCCACCAGACTAGCAAGCATAGAGACCCAGTACTTC.

This chain connects TRBV28 to TRBJ1-4; a possible D gene is TRBD1 (6 bases). Germline V gives CDR1 MDHEN, CDR2 SYDVKM. There are 14 residues in the CDR3. V gave up 3 bases and J gave up 4 bases, with 9 bases separating them. The CDR3 nucleotides read TGTGCCAGCAGTTTTGGACAGTATAATGAAAAACTGTTTTTT. Amino acids: CASSFGQYNEKLFF.

This clonotype has only a few counts. The chain combines TRBV3-1 with TRBJ1-1, with D hard to call. Trimming left V 4 bases short and J 5 bases short, with 8 bases between. Per germline, CDR1 LGHDT and CDR2 YNNKEL (reference sequence). The CDR3 sequence is 12 residues long. CDR3 coding DNA: TGTGCCAGCAGCCTACTCGGTACTGAAGCTTTCTTT. Its protein product is CASSLLGTEAFF.

The V call is TRBV25-1, the J call TRBJ2-3, with 7 bases aligning to TRBD2. After removal of 7 bases from V and 2 bases from J, the junction contained 6 bases not matched to a gene. In germline, CDR1 is MGHDK, CDR2 SYGVNS. The CDR3 contains 14 residues. The CDR3 reads CASTAGAITDTQYF. The CDR3 DNA is TGTGCCAGCACGGCGGGAGCGATCACAGATACGCAGTATTTT.

J is TRBJ1-1 and V is TRBV10-3; TRBD1 matches 9 bases. The V and J ends lost 6 bases and 5 bases, in that order; junction bases with no gene match: 7. The length of the CDR3 is 14 residues. The germline gives CDR1 ENHRY, CDR2 SYGVKD. The DNA of the CDR3 is TGTGCCATCAGCTTGGACAGGGGTGTAACTGAAGCTTTCTTT. Its protein product is CAISLDRGVTEAFF.

V and J are TRBV28 and TRBJ2-7, with TRBD2 identical over 7 bases. CDR1 is MDHEN, CDR2 SYDVKM, per germline. The CDR3 loop spans 14 amino acids. V lost 3 bases and J lost 3; bases outside the gene matches: 5. This CDR3 is CASSFTSADYEQYF. The DNA for the CDR3 is TGTGCCAGCAGTTTTACTAGCGCCGACTACGAGCAGTACTTC.

The chain couples TRBV15 to TRBJ2-1; no definite D call. Germline CDR1 is LNHNV and CDR2 is YYDKDF (reference sequence). Trimming stripped 1 base from V and 5 bases from J, with 9 bases between. The CDR3 runs 14 residues. The CDR3 DNA reads TGTGCCACCAGCAGAGCGGAGTCGGACAATGAGCAGTTCTTC. As protein: CATSRAESDNEQFF.

This clonotype came up a few times. The CDR3, as DNA: TGTGCTAAATTCATTGGGGGGCGCGGTGAAGCTTTCTTT. Its protein is CAKFIGGRGEAFF. The chain carries TRBV12-5 and TRBJ1-1, with TRBD1 as a possible D gene (6 bases). The germline CDR1 and CDR2 sequences are LGHNT and FRNRAP. Trimming pared 10 bases from V and 7 bases from J, leaving 19 bases between. This CDR3 contains 13 residues.

This clonotype was counted at least ten times. The V call is TRBV6-6, the J call TRBJ1-1; maybe TRBD1 (6 bases). V was cut by 5 bases and J by 1 base, with 14 bases left in between. The length of the CDR3 is 15 residues. The germline V gene has CDR1 MNHNY and CDR2 SVGAGI (reference sequence). In nucleotides, the CDR3 is TGTGCCAGCAGTAACCCAATACAGGGGAACACTGAAGCTTTCTTT. This encodes CASSNPIQGNTEAFF.